The rows below give T cell receptor beta chains drawn from one sample of a study of blood T cell repertoires in COVID-19. Profiled with immunoSEQ multiplex PCR; TCRdb holds only in-frame clones, not every one. The sample carries under 200,000 clones, roughly 75% recorded once. Sequencing input: peripheral blood. The receptors were sampled from a man aged 65 to 79 with active or convalescent COVID-19. CDR3s include the opening cysteine and the closing phenylalanine or tryptophan.

CDR3: CASRPEGQETQYF
V: TRBV6-5

CDR3: CASSLTGEGYTF
V: TRBV7-9

CDR3: CASSLRQANTEAFF
V: TRBV7-9

CDR3: CASSQQKNYGYTF
V: TRBV2

CDR3: CASKRGANTGELFF
V: TRBV6-4

CDR3: CASSTTSSYNEQFF
V: TRBV5-1

CDR3: CAWSTGQSNQPQHF
V: TRBV30

CDR3: CASSDYGGWTPHEQYF
V: TRBV19

CDR3: CASSILADTEAFF
V: TRBV11-2

CDR3: CASTKGASGPTDTQYF
V: TRBV19

CDR3: CASSPSYGSAYEQYF
V: TRBV18

CDR3: CASSSRRGDQPQHF
V: TRBV5-8

CDR3: CAINPGEGNGYTF
V: TRBV10-3

CDR3: CASSRESGSVYEQYF
V: TRBV5-4

CDR3: CASSFQQGFGGELFF
V: TRBV11-3

CDR3: CASSYVQAGQETQYF
V: TRBV6-5

CDR3: CASSQVDRGGSYGYTF
V: TRBV4-1

CDR3: CASSLTLGTPGELFF
V: TRBV7-3

CDR3: CASSKRPPPRQRFTDTQYF
V: TRBV21-1

CDR3: CATSDKGALATNEQFF
V: TRBV24-1

CDR3: CATSSGGFTDTQYF
V: TRBV19

CDR3: CASSFDGANYGYTF
V: TRBV7-9

CDR3: CASGSSGRRSEQYF
V: TRBV2

CDR3: CASREDRGSGNTGELFF
V: TRBV2

CDR3: CASTGTRQETQYF
V: TRBV19

CDR3: CASSLDGRGGSTEAFF
V: TRBV11-3

CDR3: CASSPTGSNQPQHF
V: TRBV9

CDR3: CATSDPTSGSNNEQFF
V: TRBV24-1

CDR3: CASSTGLAGSETQYF
V: TRBV5-1

CDR3: CAIRGREGTEAFF
V: TRBV10-3

CDR3: CASSQDWGSAQYF
V: TRBV4-1

CDR3: CASSGGATGELFF
V: TRBV2